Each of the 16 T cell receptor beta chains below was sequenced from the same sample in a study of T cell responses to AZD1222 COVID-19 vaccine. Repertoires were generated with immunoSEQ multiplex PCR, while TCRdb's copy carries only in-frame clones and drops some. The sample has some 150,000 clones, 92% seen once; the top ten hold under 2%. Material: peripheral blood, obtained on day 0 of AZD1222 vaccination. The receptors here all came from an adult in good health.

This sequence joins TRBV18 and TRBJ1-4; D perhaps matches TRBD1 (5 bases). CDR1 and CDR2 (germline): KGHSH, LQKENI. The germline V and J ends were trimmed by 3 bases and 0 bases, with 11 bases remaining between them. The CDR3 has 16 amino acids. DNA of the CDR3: TGTGCCAGCTCACCTACAGTCAGGGCAACTAATGAAAAACTGTTTTTT. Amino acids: CASSPTVRATNEKLFF.

The CDR3 reads CASSFGEEETQYF. CDR3 DNA sequence: TGTGCCAGCAGTTTCGGAGAAGAAGAGACCCAGTACTTC. The chain is built from TRBV12-3 or TRBV12-4 and TRBJ2-5, with D unclear. The CDR3 has 13 amino acids. V lost 3 bases, J lost 3 bases, and 8 bases lay in between.

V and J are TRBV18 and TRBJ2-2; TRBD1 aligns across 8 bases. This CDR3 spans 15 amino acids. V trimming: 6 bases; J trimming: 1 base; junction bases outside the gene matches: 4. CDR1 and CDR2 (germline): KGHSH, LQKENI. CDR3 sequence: CASSIGQGNTGELFF. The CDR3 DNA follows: TGTGCCAGCTCCATAGGACAGGGGAACACCGGGGAGCTGTTTTTT.

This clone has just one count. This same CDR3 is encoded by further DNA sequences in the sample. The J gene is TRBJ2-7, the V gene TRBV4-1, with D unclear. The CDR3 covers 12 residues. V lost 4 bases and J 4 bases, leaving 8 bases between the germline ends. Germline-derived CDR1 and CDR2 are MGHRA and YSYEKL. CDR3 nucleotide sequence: TGCGCCAGCAGCCCCCCAGGTTACGAGCAGTACTTC. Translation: CASSPPGYEQYF.

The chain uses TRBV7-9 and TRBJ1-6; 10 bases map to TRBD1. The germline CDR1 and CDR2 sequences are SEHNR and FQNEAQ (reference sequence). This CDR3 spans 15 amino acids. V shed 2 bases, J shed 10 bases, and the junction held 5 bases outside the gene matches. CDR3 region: CASSLLRDRGSPLHF. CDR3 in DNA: TGTGCCAGCAGCTTACTCAGGGACAGGGGCTCACCCCTCCACTTT.

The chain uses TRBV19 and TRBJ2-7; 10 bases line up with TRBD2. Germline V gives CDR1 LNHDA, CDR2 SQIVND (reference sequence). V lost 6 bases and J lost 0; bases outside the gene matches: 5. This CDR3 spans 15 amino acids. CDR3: CASSQPSGGSYEQYF. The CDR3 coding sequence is TGTGCCAGTAGCCAACCTAGCGGGGGCTCCTACGAGCAGTACTTC.

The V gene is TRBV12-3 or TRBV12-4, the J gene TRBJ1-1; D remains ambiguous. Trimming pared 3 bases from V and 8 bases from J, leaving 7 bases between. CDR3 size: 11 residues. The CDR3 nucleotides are TGTGCCAGCAGTTTGTCGGAGGAAGCTTTCTTT. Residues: CASSLSEEAFF.

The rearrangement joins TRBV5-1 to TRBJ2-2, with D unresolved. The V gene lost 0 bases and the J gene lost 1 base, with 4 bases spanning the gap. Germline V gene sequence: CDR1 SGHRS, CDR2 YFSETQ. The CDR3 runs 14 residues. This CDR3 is CASSLGENTGELFF. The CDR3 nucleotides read TGCGCCAGCAGCTTGGGGGAGAACACCGGGGAGCTGTTTTTT. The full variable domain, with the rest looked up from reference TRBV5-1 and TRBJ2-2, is KAGVTQTPRYLIKTRGQQVTLSCSPISGHRSVSWYQQTPGQGLQFLFEYFSETQRNKGNFPGRFSGRQFSNSRSEMNVSTLELGDSALYLCASSLGENTGELFFGEGSRLTVL.

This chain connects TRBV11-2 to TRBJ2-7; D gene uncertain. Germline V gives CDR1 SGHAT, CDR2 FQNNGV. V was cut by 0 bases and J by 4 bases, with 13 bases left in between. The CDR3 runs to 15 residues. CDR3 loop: CASSLEIRGPYEQYF. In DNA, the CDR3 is TGTGCCAGCAGCTTAGAGATTCGAGGACCTTACGAGCAGTACTTC.

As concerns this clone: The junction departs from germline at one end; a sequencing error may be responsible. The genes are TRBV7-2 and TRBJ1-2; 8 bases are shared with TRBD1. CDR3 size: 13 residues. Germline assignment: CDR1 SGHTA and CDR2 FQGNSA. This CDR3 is CASSFQPRDRIIF. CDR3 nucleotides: TGTGCCAGCAGCTTCCAACCGAGGGACAGGATAATATTC. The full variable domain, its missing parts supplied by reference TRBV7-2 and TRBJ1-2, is GAGVSQSPSNKVTEKGKDVELRCDPISGHTALYWYRQSLGQGLEFLIYFQGNSAPDKSGLPSDRFSAERTGGSVSTLTIQRTQQEDSAVYLCASSFQPRDRIIFGSGTRLTVV.

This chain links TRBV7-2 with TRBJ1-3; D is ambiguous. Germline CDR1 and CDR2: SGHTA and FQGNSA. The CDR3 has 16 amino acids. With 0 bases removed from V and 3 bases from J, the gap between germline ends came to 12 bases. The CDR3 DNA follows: TGTGCCAGCAGCTTAGCGGCCAGCAGCAGTGGAAACACCATATATTTT. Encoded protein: CASSLAASSSGNTIYF. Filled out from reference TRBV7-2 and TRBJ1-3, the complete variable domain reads GAGVSQSPSNKVTEKGKDVELRCDPISGHTALYWYRQSLGQGLEFLIYFQGNSAPDKSGLPSDRFSAERTGGSVSTLTIQRTQQEDSAVYLCASSLAASSSGNTIYFGEGSWLTVV.

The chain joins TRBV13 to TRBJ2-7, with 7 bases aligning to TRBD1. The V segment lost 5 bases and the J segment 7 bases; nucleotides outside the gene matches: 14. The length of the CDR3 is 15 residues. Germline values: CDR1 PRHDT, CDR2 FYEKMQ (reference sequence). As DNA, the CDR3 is TGTGCCAGCAGCCACGGCCTCTCAGGGGGAGAAGAGCAGTACTTC. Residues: CASSHGLSGGEEQYF.

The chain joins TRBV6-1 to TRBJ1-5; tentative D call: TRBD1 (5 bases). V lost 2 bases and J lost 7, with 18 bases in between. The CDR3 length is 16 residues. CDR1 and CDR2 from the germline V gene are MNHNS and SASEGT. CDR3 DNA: TGTGCCAGCAGTGAACTTCAGGCAGGGATCGGGCAGCCCCAGCATTTT. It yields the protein CASSELQAGIGQPQHF.

The CDR3 loop reads CASSRDRYNEQFF. CDR3 sequence (DNA): TGCGCCAGCAGCCGTGACAGGTACAATGAGCAGTTCTTC. This chain connects TRBV5-1 to TRBJ2-1, with a weak D call TRBD1 (6 bases). The CDR3 is 13 residues long. Germline V gene data show CDR1 as SGHRS and CDR2 as YFSETQ. V was shortened by 4 bases and J by 4 bases, with 9 bases between the two germline ends.

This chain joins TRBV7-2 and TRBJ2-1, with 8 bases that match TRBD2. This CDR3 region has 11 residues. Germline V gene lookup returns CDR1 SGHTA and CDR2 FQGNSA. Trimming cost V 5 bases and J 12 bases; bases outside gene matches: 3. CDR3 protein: CASSPSGGQFF. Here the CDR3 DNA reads TGTGCCAGCAGCCCAAGCGGGGGGCAGTTCTTC.

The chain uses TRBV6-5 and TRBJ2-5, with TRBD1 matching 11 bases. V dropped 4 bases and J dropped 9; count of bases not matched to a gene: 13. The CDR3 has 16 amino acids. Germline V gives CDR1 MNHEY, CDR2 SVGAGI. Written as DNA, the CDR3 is TGTGCCAGCAGTTCCGGGACAGGGGGATCCCCCGGGGCCCAGTACTTC. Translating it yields CASSSGTGGSPGAQYF.